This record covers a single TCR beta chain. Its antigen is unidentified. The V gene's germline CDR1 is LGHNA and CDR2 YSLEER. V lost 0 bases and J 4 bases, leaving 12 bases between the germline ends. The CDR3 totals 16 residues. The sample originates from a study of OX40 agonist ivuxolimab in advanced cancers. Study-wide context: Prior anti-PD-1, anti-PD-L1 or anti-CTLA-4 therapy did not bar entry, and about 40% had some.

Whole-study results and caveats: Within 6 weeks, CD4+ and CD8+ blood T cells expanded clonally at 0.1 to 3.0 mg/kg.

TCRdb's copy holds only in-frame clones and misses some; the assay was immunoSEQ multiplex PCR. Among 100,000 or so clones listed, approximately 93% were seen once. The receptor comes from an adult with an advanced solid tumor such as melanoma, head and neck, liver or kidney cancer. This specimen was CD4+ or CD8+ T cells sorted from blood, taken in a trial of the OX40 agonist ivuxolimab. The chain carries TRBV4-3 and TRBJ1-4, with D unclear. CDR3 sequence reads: CASSQDRAGVNEKLFF. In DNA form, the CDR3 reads TGCGCCAGCAGCCAAGATAGGGCCGGGGTTAATGAAAAACTGTTTTTT.